These T cell receptor beta chains were read from a single sample in a study of cytomegalovirus exposure and HLA in healthy donors. Method: immunoSEQ multiplex PCR; TCRdb's copy keeps in-frame clones and lacks some. This sample has some 130,000 clones, with roughly two thirds found just once. The sample taken for sequencing was PBMCs. These receptors originate from a man between 25 and 39 years old in good health and CMV-seropositive. Each CDR3 is given with its conserved first and last residue. Each record gives: CDR3 length, V gene, D gene, J gene, clone size, CDR3 DNA, CDR3 protein. A D gene is named only where the DNA matches it firmly. The listing skips clone size in some rows; elsewhere it reads once, few, many or a size class.

CDR3 length: 15
V gene: TRBV11-2
D gene: TRBD2
J gene: TRBJ2-1
clone size: NA
CDR3 DNA: TGTGCCAGCAGCCCCTTCAGGACTAGCGGGTTTGAGCAGTTCTTC
CDR3 protein: CASSPFRTSGFEQFF

CDR3 length: 13
V gene: TRBV15
D gene: TRBD2
J gene: TRBJ2-1
clone size: NA
CDR3 DNA: TGTGCCACTGGCGGGAGCTCCTACAATGAGCAGTTCTTC
CDR3 protein: CATGGSSYNEQFF

CDR3 length: 16
V gene: TRBV6-5
D gene: TRBD2
J gene: TRBJ2-7
clone size: few
CDR3 DNA: TGTGCCAGCAGTTTCCTCGTAGCGGGAGGGCATTACGAGCAGTACTTC
CDR3 protein: CASSFLVAGGHYEQYF

CDR3 length: 10
V gene: TRBV23-1
D gene: NA
J gene: TRBJ2-7
clone size: NA
CDR3 DNA: TGCGCCAGCGGCCTCTACGAGCAGTACTTC
CDR3 protein: CASGLYEQYF

CDR3 length: 15
V gene: TRBV7-8
D gene: TRBD1
J gene: TRBJ1-5
clone size: NA
CDR3 DNA: TGTGCCAGCAGCTCCGACAGGGCAGGGAACCAGCCCCAGCATTTT
CDR3 protein: CASSSDRAGNQPQHF

CDR3 length: 13
V gene: TRBV30
D gene: TRBD1
J gene: TRBJ2-3
clone size: NA
CDR3 DNA: TGTGCCTCCGGGACAGGCCAAACAGATACGCAGTATTTT
CDR3 protein: CASGTGQTDTQYF

CDR3 length: 14
V gene: TRBV10-3
D gene: TRBD1
J gene: TRBJ1-2
clone size: NA
CDR3 DNA: TGTGCCATCACCCAAGGACAGGCGAACTATGGCTACACCTTC
CDR3 protein: CAITQGQANYGYTF

CDR3 length: 16
V gene: TRBV28
D gene: TRBD1
J gene: TRBJ2-1
clone size: NA
CDR3 DNA: TGTGCCAGCAGTCCCAAGGGCAGGGGGTTCTACAATGAGCAGTTCTTC
CDR3 protein: CASSPKGRGFYNEQFF

CDR3 length: 15
V gene: TRBV6-4
D gene: TRBD2
J gene: TRBJ2-1
clone size: NA
CDR3 DNA: TGTGCCAGCAGTGACTCGAGCGGGAGTAGCAATGAGCAGTTCTTC
CDR3 protein: CASSDSSGSSNEQFF

CDR3 length: 15
V gene: TRBV10-1
D gene: TRBD2
J gene: TRBJ2-1
clone size: once
CDR3 DNA: TGCGCCACCTCTCTTCTAGCGGGAGTGGTAAATGAGCAGTTCTTC
CDR3 protein: CATSLLAGVVNEQFF

CDR3 length: 14
V gene: TRBV7-2
D gene: TRBD2
J gene: TRBJ2-7
clone size: few
CDR3 DNA: TGTGCCAGCAGCGCTACTAGCGGATTCTACGAGCAGTACTTC
CDR3 protein: CASSATSGFYEQYF

CDR3 length: 12
V gene: TRBV7-8
D gene: NA
J gene: TRBJ2-5
clone size: few
CDR3 DNA: TGTGCCAGCAGCTTAGCCGGGGAGACCCAGTACTTC
CDR3 protein: CASSLAGETQYF

CDR3 length: 16
V gene: TRBV7-2
D gene: TRBD2
J gene: TRBJ2-7
clone size: NA
CDR3 DNA: TGTGCCAGCAGCTTAGGTCCAGCGGGGGACTCCTACGAGCAGTACTTC
CDR3 protein: CASSLGPAGDSYEQYF

CDR3 length: 15
V gene: TRBV5-6
D gene: TRBD2
J gene: TRBJ2-5
clone size: NA
CDR3 DNA: TGTGCCAGCAGCTCTTCCCGGGGGGACCAAGAGACCCAGTACTTC
CDR3 protein: CASSSSRGDQETQYF

CDR3 length: 23
V gene: TRBV27
D gene: TRBD2
J gene: TRBJ2-2
clone size: NA
CDR3 DNA: TGTGCCAGCACCACGACCAGGGGGAGAGGGGGACTAGCGGGAGGGCCGAACACCGGGGAGCTGTTTTTT
CDR3 protein: CASTTTRGRGGLAGGPNTGELFF

CDR3 length: 14
V gene: TRBV6-1
D gene: NA
J gene: TRBJ1-5
clone size: NA
CDR3 DNA: TGTGCCAGCAGTGAAGGGGCGGGATATCAGCCCCAGCATTTT
CDR3 protein: CASSEGAGYQPQHF

CDR3 length: 16
V gene: TRBV7-2
D gene: TRBD1
J gene: TRBJ1-5
clone size: NA
CDR3 DNA: TGTGCCAGCAGCTTTGAGGGGGCTCTTACCAATCAGCCCCAGCATTTT
CDR3 protein: CASSFEGALTNQPQHF

CDR3 length: 15
V gene: TRBV15
D gene: TRBD1
J gene: TRBJ2-5
clone size: NA
CDR3 DNA: TGTGCCACCAGCAGGGGAATGACAGGGACGGAGACCCAGTACTTC
CDR3 protein: CATSRGMTGTETQYF

CDR3 length: 15
V gene: TRBV7-3
D gene: TRBD1
J gene: TRBJ2-4
clone size: once
CDR3 DNA: TGTGCCAGCAGCTTAGCTGGACAGGGGAAAAACATTCAGTACTTC
CDR3 protein: CASSLAGQGKNIQYF

CDR3 length: 15
V gene: TRBV9
D gene: TRBD2
J gene: TRBJ2-5
clone size: NA
CDR3 DNA: TGTGCCAGCAGCGCTGGGACTAGCAGGCTTAGGACCCAGTACTTC
CDR3 protein: CASSAGTSRLRTQYF

CDR3 length: 12
V gene: TRBV19
D gene: TRBD2
J gene: TRBJ2-5
clone size: NA
CDR3 DNA: TGTGCCAGCGGGAGGGGACAAGAGACCCAGTACTTC
CDR3 protein: CASGRGQETQYF

CDR3 length: 15
V gene: TRBV6-5
D gene: TRBD2
J gene: TRBJ2-2
clone size: once
CDR3 DNA: TGTGCCAGCAGTTACGGACTAGCGGCCACCGGGGAGCTGTTTTTT
CDR3 protein: CASSYGLAATGELFF

CDR3 length: 19
V gene: TRBV30
D gene: TRBD2
J gene: TRBJ2-3
clone size: NA
CDR3 DNA: TGTGCCTGGAGTGAAGGGACTAGCGGGGAAGGAGGTGACACAGATACGCAGTATTTT
CDR3 protein: CAWSEGTSGEGGDTDTQYF

CDR3 length: 12
V gene: TRBV27
D gene: NA
J gene: TRBJ2-1
clone size: NA
CDR3 DNA: TGTGCCAGCAGTCCCTTCGGGAATGAGCAGTTCTTC
CDR3 protein: CASSPFGNEQFF

CDR3 length: 17
V gene: TRBV25-1
D gene: NA
J gene: TRBJ1-6
clone size: NA
CDR3 DNA: TGTGCCAGCAGTCCACCTACTAGTCGTTCCTATAATTCACCCCTCCACTTT
CDR3 protein: CASSPPTSRSYNSPLHF

CDR3 length: 15
V gene: TRBV4-3
D gene: NA
J gene: TRBJ2-3
clone size: NA
CDR3 DNA: TGCGCCAGCAGCCAAGCGGCAGGGGGCACAGATACGCAGTATTTT
CDR3 protein: CASSQAAGGTDTQYF

CDR3 length: 16
V gene: TRBV19
D gene: TRBD2
J gene: TRBJ2-1
clone size: NA
CDR3 DNA: TGTGCCAGTACCGGGGTGGGGGGGAGCGCAATCGATGAGCAGTTCTTC
CDR3 protein: CASTGVGGSAIDEQFF

CDR3 length: 15
V gene: TRBV7-3
D gene: TRBD1
J gene: TRBJ2-1
clone size: few
CDR3 DNA: TGTGCCAGCAGCTTGACAGGGGGAGTATACAATGAGCAGTTCTTC
CDR3 protein: CASSLTGGVYNEQFF

CDR3 length: 14
V gene: TRBV10-3
D gene: TRBD1
J gene: TRBJ2-7
clone size: NA
CDR3 DNA: TGTGCCACCGGGTCTTGGGACAGAGTCTACGAGCAGTACTTC
CDR3 protein: CATGSWDRVYEQYF

CDR3 length: 14
V gene: TRBV6-5
D gene: NA
J gene: TRBJ1-2
clone size: NA
CDR3 DNA: TGTGCCAGCAGTTATTCCATATCCCGGTATGGCTACACCTTC
CDR3 protein: CASSYSISRYGYTF

CDR3 length: 15
V gene: TRBV2
D gene: NA
J gene: TRBJ1-5
clone size: NA
CDR3 DNA: TGTGCCAGCAGTGTACAGGGTGTAGGCAATCAGCCCCAGCATTTT
CDR3 protein: CASSVQGVGNQPQHF

CDR3 length: 14
V gene: TRBV5-1
D gene: NA
J gene: TRBJ2-3
clone size: NA
CDR3 DNA: TGCGCCAGCAGCTTTGCAGGGTATACAGATACGCAGTATTTT
CDR3 protein: CASSFAGYTDTQYF

CDR3 length: 14
V gene: TRBV28
D gene: NA
J gene: TRBJ1-3
clone size: NA
CDR3 DNA: TGTGCCAGCAGCCCCTCGAGCCCTGGAAACACCATATATTTT
CDR3 protein: CASSPSSPGNTIYF

CDR3 length: 16
V gene: TRBV5-4
D gene: TRBD2
J gene: TRBJ2-3
clone size: NA
CDR3 DNA: TGTGCCAGCAGCTTGTTTCTAGGGCTAGCGGCAGATACGCAGTATTTT
CDR3 protein: CASSLFLGLAADTQYF

CDR3 length: 17
V gene: TRBV18
D gene: NA
J gene: TRBJ1-3
clone size: NA
CDR3 DNA: TGTGCCAGCTCACCACTGAGGGGGGGCCGTTCTGGAAACACCATATATTTT
CDR3 protein: CASSPLRGGRSGNTIYF

CDR3 length: 14
V gene: TRBV9
D gene: NA
J gene: TRBJ2-7
clone size: NA
CDR3 DNA: TGTGCCAGCAGCGTAGACGGAGGGACCTACGAGCAGTACTTC
CDR3 protein: CASSVDGGTYEQYF

CDR3 length: 16
V gene: TRBV9
D gene: TRBD2
J gene: TRBJ2-1
clone size: NA
CDR3 DNA: TGTGCCAGCAGCGTAGTAGCGGGAGGATCCTACAATGAGCAGTTCTTC
CDR3 protein: CASSVVAGGSYNEQFF

CDR3 length: 14
V gene: TRBV7-2
D gene: NA
J gene: TRBJ1-2
clone size: NA
CDR3 DNA: TGTGCCAGCAGCTTAGCAGGGGGGGACTATGGCTACACCTTC
CDR3 protein: CASSLAGGDYGYTF

CDR3 length: 14
V gene: TRBV6-6
D gene: NA
J gene: TRBJ2-3
clone size: few
CDR3 DNA: TGTGCCAGCAGTTTTCAGGTGGTCCAGAAAACGCAGTATTTT
CDR3 protein: CASSFQVVQKTQYF

CDR3 length: 13
V gene: TRBV7-9
D gene: NA
J gene: TRBJ2-3
clone size: NA
CDR3 DNA: TGTGCCAGCGGAAGCGGGAGCACAGATACGCAGTATTTT
CDR3 protein: CASGSGSTDTQYF